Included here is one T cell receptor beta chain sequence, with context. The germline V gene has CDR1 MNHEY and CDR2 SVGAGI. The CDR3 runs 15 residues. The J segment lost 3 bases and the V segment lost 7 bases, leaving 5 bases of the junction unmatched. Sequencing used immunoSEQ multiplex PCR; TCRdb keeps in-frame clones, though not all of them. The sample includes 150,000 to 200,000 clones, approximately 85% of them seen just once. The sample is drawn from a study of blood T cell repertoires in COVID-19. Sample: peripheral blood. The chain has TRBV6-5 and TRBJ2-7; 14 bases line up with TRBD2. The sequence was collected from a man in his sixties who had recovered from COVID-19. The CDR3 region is CASTRTSGGIYEQYF. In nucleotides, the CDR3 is TGTGCCAGCACCCGGACTAGCGGGGGGATCTACGAGCAGTACTTC.